One and the same sample provided the 29 T cell receptor beta chains below, sequenced in a study of identical twins. One entry per CDR3 protein, called by TCRdb with MiXCR from the 5' RACE reads. The profile covers 350,000 to 600,000 distinct CDR3 sequences, with approximately 15% appearing a single time and 0.5% to 0.65% taken by the ten largest. These data also formed part of another study, on yellow fever vaccine responses in identical twins.

Material for sequencing was CD4+ T cells sorted from blood. The receptors here all came from a young woman in good health.

In its sample, this clonotype was seen a few times. The chain carries TRBV18 and TRBJ2-5; 9 positions match TRBD2. The V gene end was trimmed by 3 bases and the J gene end by 7 bases; junction bases not matched to a gene: 18. Germline-derived CDR1 and CDR2 are KGHSH and LQKENI. This CDR3 spans 18 amino acids. This CDR3 is CASSPSGTSLTQVGTQYF. The CDR3 DNA follows: TGTGCCAGCTCACCGTCCGGGACTAGCCTAACCCAAGTGGGGACCCAGTACTTC.

This chain uses TRBV10-3 with TRBJ1-2; D possibly corresponds to TRBD1 (5 bases). The CDR3 spans 11 residues. V shed 10 bases and J shed 4 bases, with 10 bases lying between them. CDR1 is ENHRY and CDR2 is SYGVKD in the germline V gene. CDR3 DNA sequence: TGTGCCACCAGACAGACCTATGGCTACACCTTC. As protein: CATRQTYGYTF.

This chain connects TRBV6-2 or TRBV6-3 to TRBJ2-5, with 11 bases that match TRBD2. The CDR3 has 16 amino acids. Germline values: CDR1 MNHEY, CDR2 SVGEGT. J gave up 5 bases and V 5 bases, and 10 bases lay outside the gene matches. The CDR3 DNA reads TGTGCCAGCAGTACCTACGCTAGCGGGAGGATGGAGACCCAGTACTTC. Protein product: CASSTYASGRMETQYF.

The table lists this clonotype with a few counts. This chain uses TRBV7-9 with TRBJ2-3, with D perhaps TRBD1 (6 bases). This CDR3 is 13 amino acids long. V lost 5 bases and J lost 5, with 11 bases in between. The germline V gene encodes CDR1 SEHNR and CDR2 FQNEAQ (reference sequence). The CDR3 DNA is TGTGCCAGCAGCGGACAGTGGGGAGATACGCAGTATTTT. Its translation: CASSGQWGDTQYF. Together with reference TRBV7-9 and TRBJ2-3, the CDR3 gives the full variable domain: DTGVSQNPRHKITKRGQNVTFRCDPISEHNRLYWYRQTLGQGPEFLTYFQNEAQLEKSRLLSDRFSAERPKGSFSTLEIQRTEQGDSAMYLCASSGQWGDTQYFGPGTRLTVL.

V gene TRBV25-1 combines with J gene TRBJ2-7, with 9 bases aligning to TRBD2. The V gene end was trimmed by 6 bases and the J gene end by 10 bases; junction bases not matched to a gene: 13. This CDR3 spans 14 amino acids. CDR1 MGHDK and CDR2 SYGVNS come from the germline V gene. The CDR3 DNA sequence: TGTGCCAGCAGAGTTAGCGGGAGTCCCTTCGAACAGTACTTC. Translation gives CASRVSGSPFEQYF.

The table lists this clonotype with a few counts. The V call is TRBV6-1, the J call TRBJ2-7, with 11 nucleotides matching TRBD1. The length of the CDR3 is 13 residues. Germline CDR1 is MNHNS and CDR2 is SASEGT. Trimming took 11 bases from V and 3 from J; bases not matched to a gene: 6. The CDR3 reads CACSGQGVYEQYF. CDR3 nucleotides: TGTGCCTGTTCGGGACAGGGGGTCTACGAGCAGTACTTC.

This clonotype has more than one count but fewer than ten. J is TRBJ2-7 and V is TRBV2; D gene ambiguous. This CDR3 has 14 residues. Trimming removed 7 bases at V and 0 bases at J, with 13 bases between. Germline assignment: CDR1 SNHLY and CDR2 FYNNEI. The CDR3 sequence is CASTPGRFSYEQYF. The CDR3 nucleotides are TGTGCCAGCACCCCAGGCAGGTTCTCCTACGAGCAGTACTTC.

The chain combines TRBV28 with TRBJ2-3, with unresolved D. V was pared by 5 bases and J by 2 bases, with 14 bases between. Germline lookup yields CDR1 MDHEN and CDR2 SYDVKM. This CDR3 has 15 residues. CDR3 region: CASSPNPAVTDTQYF. The CDR3 DNA reads as TGTGCCAGCAGTCCCAATCCGGCAGTCACAGATACGCAGTATTTT. The complete variable domain, with remaining parts taken from reference TRBV28 and TRBJ2-3, reads DVKVTQSSRYLVKRTGEKVFLECVQDMDHENMFWYRQDPGLGLRLIYFSYDVKMKEKGDIPEGYSVSREKKERFSLILESASTNQTSMYLCASSPNPAVTDTQYFGPGTRLTVL.

This clonotype appeared a few times. This chain connects TRBV20-1 to TRBJ1-5; D is ambiguous. The CDR3 has 15 amino acids. Trimming took off 0 bases at V and 0 bases at J, with 9 bases between the two ends. Germline assignment: CDR1 DFQATT and CDR2 SNEGSKA (reference sequence). CDR3 protein: CSARETKNSNQPQHF. The CDR3 DNA follows: TGCAGTGCTAGAGAGACAAAAAATAGCAATCAGCCCCAGCATTTT.

This clonotype was found a few times. The CDR3 here is CASSPDRNGYGYTF. CDR3 sequence (DNA): TGCGCCAGCAGCCCCGACAGGAACGGCTATGGCTACACCTTC. This rearrangement joins TRBV5-1 to TRBJ1-2, with a possible D match to TRBD1 (6 bases). The V end was cut by 4 bases, the J end by 4 bases, with 14 bases between. CDR3 length: 14 amino acids. Germline V gives CDR1 SGHRS, CDR2 YFSETQ.

The V call is TRBV19, the J call TRBJ1-4; D might be TRBD1 (5 bases). With 6 bases removed from V and 5 bases from J, the gap between germline ends came to 13 bases. CDR3 length: 14 amino acids. In germline, CDR1 is LNHDA, CDR2 SQIVND (reference sequence). The DNA for the CDR3 is TGTGCCAGTAGGATCCAGGGTGGCAATGAAAAACTGTTTTTT. Protein sequence: CASRIQGGNEKLFF.

The chain joins TRBV7-2 to TRBJ2-7, with D possibly called TRBD1 or TRBD2 (5 bases each). CDR1 and CDR2 (germline): SGHTA, FQGNSA. The CDR3 spans 15 residues. V was pared by 1 base and J by 6 bases, with 16 bases between. In DNA, the CDR3 is TGTGCCAGCAGCTTAGAGAACTTAAGGGGACGCGAGCAGTACTTC. Its protein product is CASSLENLRGREQYF. Complete variable domain (other parts from reference TRBV7-2 and TRBJ2-7): GAGVSQSPSNKVTEKGKDVELRCDPISGHTALYWYRQSLGQGLEFLIYFQGNSAPDKSGLPSDRFSAERTGGSVSTLTIQRTQQEDSAVYLCASSLENLRGREQYFGPGTRLTVT.

V usage is TRBV7-9 and J usage is TRBJ2-3; 7 bases are shared with TRBD1. V shed 4 bases and J 2 bases; nucleotides not matched to a gene: 12. The V gene's germline CDR1 is SEHNR and CDR2 FQNEAQ (reference sequence). The CDR3 has 17 amino acids. In DNA form, the CDR3 reads TGTGCCAGCAGCTCAAATAGACCGGGACAGCTCACAGATACGCAGTATTTT. Protein sequence: CASSSNRPGQLTDTQYF.

The chain is built from TRBV7-9 and TRBJ1-6; tentatively, D is TRBD1 (6 bases). The CDR3 loop spans 13 amino acids. Trimming pared 5 bases from V and 9 bases from J, leaving 11 bases between. Germline V gene sequence: CDR1 SEHNR, CDR2 FQNEAQ (reference sequence). CDR3 sequence reads: CASSPGGVSPLHF. The CDR3 nucleotides are TGTGCCAGCAGCCCGGGGGGCGTTTCACCCCTCCACTTT.

The sample holds a few counts of this clonotype. The V gene is TRBV6-5, the J gene TRBJ2-7; D uncertain. Between the trimmed V and J ends, which lost 3 bases and 0 bases, there was a span of 21 bases. The CDR3 is made up of 18 amino acids. Germline V gives CDR1 MNHEY, CDR2 SVGAGI. CDR3 nucleotides: TGTGCCAGCAGTTATGACCCTCGTGTGTCGGCCCACTCCTACGAGCAGTACTTC. Protein sequence: CASSYDPRVSAHSYEQYF.

The V and J genes are TRBV19 and TRBJ2-1; D ambiguous. V dropped 3 bases and J dropped 8 bases, with 20 bases sitting between them. The germline V gene encodes CDR1 LNHDA and CDR2 SQIVND (reference sequence). The CDR3 contains 16 residues. The CDR3 here is CASSISSRSPGHEQFF. The DNA for the CDR3 is TGTGCCAGTAGTATCAGTTCGCGATCACCCGGCCATGAGCAGTTCTTC. The entire variable domain, with the rest obtained from reference TRBV19 and TRBJ2-1, is as follows: DGGITQSPKYLFRKEGQNVTLSCEQNLNHDAMYWYRQDPGQGLRLIYYSQIVNDFQKGDIAEGYSVSREKKESFPLTVTSAQKNPTAFYLCASSISSRSPGHEQFFGPGTRLTVL.

As DNA, the CDR3 is TGTGCCAGCAGTCGACGGGGGGCCCAGACCCAGTACTTC. Translated: CASSRRGAQTQYF. V gene TRBV2 combines with J gene TRBJ2-5; TRBD2 might be the D (7 bases). CDR3 size: 13 residues. CDR1 is SNHLY, CDR2 FYNNEI, per germline. The V and J ends lost 5 bases and 6 bases respectively, with 13 bases between them. Drawing the rest from reference TRBV2 and TRBJ2-5, the complete variable domain is EPEVTQTPSHQVTQMGQEVILRCVPISNHLYFYWYRQILGQKVEFLVSFYNNEISEKSEIFDDQFSVERPDGSNFTLKIRSTKLEDSAMYFCASSRRGAQTQYFGPGTRLLVL.

The chain couples TRBV20-1 to TRBJ2-7; D possibly corresponds to TRBD2 (6 bases). CDR3 length: 16 amino acids. The V and J ends lost 0 bases and 3 bases respectively, with 18 bases between them. CDR1 DFQATT and CDR2 SNEGSKA come from the germline V gene (reference sequence). The CDR3 DNA reads TGCAGTGCTAGAGATTATAGCGGCGCAGGGATCTACGAGCAGTACTTC. Translated: CSARDYSGAGIYEQYF.

There are a few counts of this clonotype. This chain connects TRBV7-3 to TRBJ2-1, with 9 bases that match TRBD2. The CDR3 has 18 residues. The germline CDR1 and CDR2 sequences are SGHTA and FQGTGA. V shed 0 bases and J 5 bases; nucleotides not matched to a gene: 11. The CDR3 bases are TGTGCCAGCAGCTTAACGGAGGTGGTAGCGGGGGTCAACAATGAGCAGTTCTTC. It translates to CASSLTEVVAGVNNEQFF.

The J gene is TRBJ2-1, the V gene TRBV18, with a weak D call TRBD2 (6 bases). V was cut by 4 bases and J by 3 bases, with 13 bases left in between. Germline V gene lookup returns CDR1 KGHSH and CDR2 LQKENI. The CDR3 runs 15 residues. The CDR3 bases are TGTGCCAGCTCACGTCTAGCGCTTGGCTACAATGAGCAGTTCTTC. Translated: CASSRLALGYNEQFF.

On this clonotype: A read error may produce the germline difference seen at one junction end. J is TRBJ2-7 and V is TRBV5-6; D gene uncertain. There are 13 residues in the CDR3. Per germline, CDR1 SGHDT and CDR2 YYEEEE. For the CDR3, the DNA is TGTGCCAGCAGCTTTGGGGTCTCCAACGAGCAGTACTTC. Amino acid sequence: CASSFGVSNEQYF.

This clonotype came up many times. V usage is TRBV4-1 and J usage is TRBJ2-1; TRBD2 matches 12 bases. In germline, CDR1 is MGHRA, CDR2 YSYEKL. Losses at the gene ends were 3 bases for V and 6 bases for J; bases not matched to a gene: 12. The length of the CDR3 is 18 residues. The CDR3 here is CASSHPGLAGFLGNEQFF. CDR3 bases: TGCGCCAGCAGCCATCCCGGACTAGCGGGGTTTCTTGGCAATGAGCAGTTCTTC.

The table lists this clonotype with a few counts. This CDR3 reads CASSQPGQGSDEQFF. In DNA form, the CDR3 reads TGCGCCAGCAGCCAGCCGGGACAGGGGTCGGATGAGCAGTTCTTC. The rearrangement uses TRBV4-1 and TRBJ2-1; TRBD1 matches at 10 bases. CDR3 length: 15 residues. Germline V lookup: CDR1 MGHRA, CDR2 YSYEKL. J gave up 8 bases and V 3 bases, and 7 bases lay outside the gene matches.

In this sample, this clonotype turned up a few times. The rearrangement links TRBV5-6 to TRBJ2-7; 7 nucleotides align to TRBD2. The CDR3 runs to 15 residues. CDR1 and CDR2 (germline): SGHDT, YYEEEE. The J segment lost 3 bases and the V segment lost 1 base, leaving 7 bases of the junction unmatched. CDR3 sequence: CASSLLAGVNYEQYF. The CDR3 DNA is TGTGCCAGCAGCTTGCTCGCGGGGGTTAACTACGAGCAGTACTTC.

This clonotype was seen a handful of times. This chain links TRBV29-1 with TRBJ2-1; D is ambiguous. The CDR3 has 10 amino acids. Germline V lookup: CDR1 SQVTM, CDR2 ANQGSEA. As DNA, the CDR3 is TGCTGCCTCTGGGACAATGAGCAGTTCTTC. Amino acids: CCLWDNEQFF.

The chain combines TRBV5-1 with TRBJ2-2; D may correspond to TRBD1 or TRBD2 (5 bases each). CDR1 is SGHRS and CDR2 is YFSETQ in the germline V gene. The CDR3 has 15 residues. Trimming removed 3 bases at V and 4 bases at J, with 13 bases between. The CDR3 protein is CASSSPAGSTGELFF. The CDR3 DNA is TGCGCCAGCAGCTCGCCCGCAGGGAGCACCGGGGAGCTGTTTTTT. The whole variable domain, remainder taken from reference TRBV5-1 and TRBJ2-2, is KAGVTQTPRYLIKTRGQQVTLSCSPISGHRSVSWYQQTPGQGLQFLFEYFSETQRNKGNFPGRFSGRQFSNSRSEMNVSTLELGDSALYLCASSSPAGSTGELFFGEGSRLTVL.

This clonotype has ten or more counts. The chain has TRBV5-1 and TRBJ2-1; 8 bases line up with TRBD1. The CDR3 sequence is 16 residues long. The V segment lost 4 bases and the J segment 3 bases; nucleotides outside the gene matches: 9. CDR1 SGHRS and CDR2 YFSETQ come from the germline V gene. The CDR3 nucleotides are TGCGCCAGCAGCGCCGCAGGGGGCAGGGTCTACAATGAGCAGTTCTTC. Amino acid sequence: CASSAAGGRVYNEQFF.

There are a few counts of this clonotype. V gene TRBV6-1 combines with J gene TRBJ2-5; D remains ambiguous. The germline V and J ends were trimmed by 1 base and 6 bases, with 12 bases remaining between them. The CDR3 runs 14 residues. CDR1 is MNHNS, CDR2 SASEGT, per germline. Here the CDR3 reads CASSEGVQAQTQYF. DNA for the CDR3: TGTGCCAGCAGTGAAGGGGTTCAGGCGCAGACCCAGTACTTC.

In this sample, this clonotype turned up many times. The chain recombines TRBV11-2 with TRBJ2-7; TRBD2 aligns across 12 bases. V was clipped by 2 bases and J by 4 bases; unmatched bases: 3. Germline loops: CDR1 SGHAT, CDR2 FQNNGV. The CDR3 length is 15 residues. The CDR3 spells CASSLRLAGGYEQYF. CDR3 in DNA: TGTGCCAGCAGCTTAAGGCTAGCGGGAGGGTACGAGCAGTACTTC.